This paragraph covers one T cell receptor beta chain sequence. The antigen it binds to is not known. One base away there is no much larger clone; base qualities are not given. The immunoSEQ Assay, a bias-controlled multiplex PCR, was used to amplify TCRbeta CDR3 regions from genomic DNA. Processing in the source paper ran as follows. Nucleated cell counts per sample were estimated from amplification of reference gene primers within the assay. To quantify the absolute abundance of each unique TCRbeta CDR3 rearrangement, sequence reads were collapsed and filtered. For each sample, productive Simpson clonality was calculated by taking the square root of Simpson's diversity index across productive rearrangements. Held by TCRdb, this immuneACCESS table contains in-frame sequences only and omits some clones. Under half of the omission traces to an unresolved V gene where checked; the cause of the rest is unknown. For V, J and clone size, that table is used; D and trimming come from the DNA. This sample is represented by 50,000 to 75,000 clones; roughly 86% of them were singletons. The ten biggest clones cover less than 1.5% of the sample.

CDR1 and CDR2 are read off the germline V gene as MNHNS and SASEGT. Between the V and J ends, shortened by 2 bases and 0 bases respectively, the junction contains 8 bases. From the cysteine through the phenylalanine, the CDR3 covers 15 amino acids. Only CDR3 DNA is held: 45 bases, read in frame from base 1. This specimen belongs to a study of blood T cell repertoires in COVID-19 (dated by TCRdb to about 2020). General notes on the study: Samples covering the acute and convalescent phases of COVID-19 were provided by collaborators in the United States, Italy and Spain. The prospective study material was composed of cDNA or gDNA derived from T cells, B-cell-depleted T cells, or PBMCs. The dataset comprised deeply sampled blood TCRbeta repertoires from subjects exposed to, actively infected with, or recovered from COVID-19. The repertoires were released in a freely available public database meant as a resource for research on the immune response to SARS-CoV-2. Samples were obtained from the ongoing ImmuneRACE study (first 160 participants) and from 1,254 subjects provided by 6 global collaborators. Nearly every sample came with metadata listing a de-identified subject ID, COVID-19 status, age in years and sex. Where available, HLA class I and class II types were obtained from metadata supplied by the sample provider rather than from assay-based typing.

Collaborating institutions collected whole blood in K2EDTA tubes following their own protocols. For TCRbeta analysis, collaborators shipped samples as frozen whole blood, isolated PBMCs, or DNA extracted from either of those sample types. Summary of the overall study and its limitations: The amount of clinical and demographic metadata varied by source and participant and was provided uncurated.

The sequence links TRBV6-1 to TRBJ1-5; tentative D gene TRBD1, with 5 bases matching. The sequenced sample consisted of peripheral blood. The source is a man in his 60s with acute or convalescent COVID-19. The CDR3 loop reads CASSERGHSNQPQHF. The sequence in DNA is TGTGCCAGCAGTGAAAGGGGCCATAGCAATCAGCCCCAGCATTTT.